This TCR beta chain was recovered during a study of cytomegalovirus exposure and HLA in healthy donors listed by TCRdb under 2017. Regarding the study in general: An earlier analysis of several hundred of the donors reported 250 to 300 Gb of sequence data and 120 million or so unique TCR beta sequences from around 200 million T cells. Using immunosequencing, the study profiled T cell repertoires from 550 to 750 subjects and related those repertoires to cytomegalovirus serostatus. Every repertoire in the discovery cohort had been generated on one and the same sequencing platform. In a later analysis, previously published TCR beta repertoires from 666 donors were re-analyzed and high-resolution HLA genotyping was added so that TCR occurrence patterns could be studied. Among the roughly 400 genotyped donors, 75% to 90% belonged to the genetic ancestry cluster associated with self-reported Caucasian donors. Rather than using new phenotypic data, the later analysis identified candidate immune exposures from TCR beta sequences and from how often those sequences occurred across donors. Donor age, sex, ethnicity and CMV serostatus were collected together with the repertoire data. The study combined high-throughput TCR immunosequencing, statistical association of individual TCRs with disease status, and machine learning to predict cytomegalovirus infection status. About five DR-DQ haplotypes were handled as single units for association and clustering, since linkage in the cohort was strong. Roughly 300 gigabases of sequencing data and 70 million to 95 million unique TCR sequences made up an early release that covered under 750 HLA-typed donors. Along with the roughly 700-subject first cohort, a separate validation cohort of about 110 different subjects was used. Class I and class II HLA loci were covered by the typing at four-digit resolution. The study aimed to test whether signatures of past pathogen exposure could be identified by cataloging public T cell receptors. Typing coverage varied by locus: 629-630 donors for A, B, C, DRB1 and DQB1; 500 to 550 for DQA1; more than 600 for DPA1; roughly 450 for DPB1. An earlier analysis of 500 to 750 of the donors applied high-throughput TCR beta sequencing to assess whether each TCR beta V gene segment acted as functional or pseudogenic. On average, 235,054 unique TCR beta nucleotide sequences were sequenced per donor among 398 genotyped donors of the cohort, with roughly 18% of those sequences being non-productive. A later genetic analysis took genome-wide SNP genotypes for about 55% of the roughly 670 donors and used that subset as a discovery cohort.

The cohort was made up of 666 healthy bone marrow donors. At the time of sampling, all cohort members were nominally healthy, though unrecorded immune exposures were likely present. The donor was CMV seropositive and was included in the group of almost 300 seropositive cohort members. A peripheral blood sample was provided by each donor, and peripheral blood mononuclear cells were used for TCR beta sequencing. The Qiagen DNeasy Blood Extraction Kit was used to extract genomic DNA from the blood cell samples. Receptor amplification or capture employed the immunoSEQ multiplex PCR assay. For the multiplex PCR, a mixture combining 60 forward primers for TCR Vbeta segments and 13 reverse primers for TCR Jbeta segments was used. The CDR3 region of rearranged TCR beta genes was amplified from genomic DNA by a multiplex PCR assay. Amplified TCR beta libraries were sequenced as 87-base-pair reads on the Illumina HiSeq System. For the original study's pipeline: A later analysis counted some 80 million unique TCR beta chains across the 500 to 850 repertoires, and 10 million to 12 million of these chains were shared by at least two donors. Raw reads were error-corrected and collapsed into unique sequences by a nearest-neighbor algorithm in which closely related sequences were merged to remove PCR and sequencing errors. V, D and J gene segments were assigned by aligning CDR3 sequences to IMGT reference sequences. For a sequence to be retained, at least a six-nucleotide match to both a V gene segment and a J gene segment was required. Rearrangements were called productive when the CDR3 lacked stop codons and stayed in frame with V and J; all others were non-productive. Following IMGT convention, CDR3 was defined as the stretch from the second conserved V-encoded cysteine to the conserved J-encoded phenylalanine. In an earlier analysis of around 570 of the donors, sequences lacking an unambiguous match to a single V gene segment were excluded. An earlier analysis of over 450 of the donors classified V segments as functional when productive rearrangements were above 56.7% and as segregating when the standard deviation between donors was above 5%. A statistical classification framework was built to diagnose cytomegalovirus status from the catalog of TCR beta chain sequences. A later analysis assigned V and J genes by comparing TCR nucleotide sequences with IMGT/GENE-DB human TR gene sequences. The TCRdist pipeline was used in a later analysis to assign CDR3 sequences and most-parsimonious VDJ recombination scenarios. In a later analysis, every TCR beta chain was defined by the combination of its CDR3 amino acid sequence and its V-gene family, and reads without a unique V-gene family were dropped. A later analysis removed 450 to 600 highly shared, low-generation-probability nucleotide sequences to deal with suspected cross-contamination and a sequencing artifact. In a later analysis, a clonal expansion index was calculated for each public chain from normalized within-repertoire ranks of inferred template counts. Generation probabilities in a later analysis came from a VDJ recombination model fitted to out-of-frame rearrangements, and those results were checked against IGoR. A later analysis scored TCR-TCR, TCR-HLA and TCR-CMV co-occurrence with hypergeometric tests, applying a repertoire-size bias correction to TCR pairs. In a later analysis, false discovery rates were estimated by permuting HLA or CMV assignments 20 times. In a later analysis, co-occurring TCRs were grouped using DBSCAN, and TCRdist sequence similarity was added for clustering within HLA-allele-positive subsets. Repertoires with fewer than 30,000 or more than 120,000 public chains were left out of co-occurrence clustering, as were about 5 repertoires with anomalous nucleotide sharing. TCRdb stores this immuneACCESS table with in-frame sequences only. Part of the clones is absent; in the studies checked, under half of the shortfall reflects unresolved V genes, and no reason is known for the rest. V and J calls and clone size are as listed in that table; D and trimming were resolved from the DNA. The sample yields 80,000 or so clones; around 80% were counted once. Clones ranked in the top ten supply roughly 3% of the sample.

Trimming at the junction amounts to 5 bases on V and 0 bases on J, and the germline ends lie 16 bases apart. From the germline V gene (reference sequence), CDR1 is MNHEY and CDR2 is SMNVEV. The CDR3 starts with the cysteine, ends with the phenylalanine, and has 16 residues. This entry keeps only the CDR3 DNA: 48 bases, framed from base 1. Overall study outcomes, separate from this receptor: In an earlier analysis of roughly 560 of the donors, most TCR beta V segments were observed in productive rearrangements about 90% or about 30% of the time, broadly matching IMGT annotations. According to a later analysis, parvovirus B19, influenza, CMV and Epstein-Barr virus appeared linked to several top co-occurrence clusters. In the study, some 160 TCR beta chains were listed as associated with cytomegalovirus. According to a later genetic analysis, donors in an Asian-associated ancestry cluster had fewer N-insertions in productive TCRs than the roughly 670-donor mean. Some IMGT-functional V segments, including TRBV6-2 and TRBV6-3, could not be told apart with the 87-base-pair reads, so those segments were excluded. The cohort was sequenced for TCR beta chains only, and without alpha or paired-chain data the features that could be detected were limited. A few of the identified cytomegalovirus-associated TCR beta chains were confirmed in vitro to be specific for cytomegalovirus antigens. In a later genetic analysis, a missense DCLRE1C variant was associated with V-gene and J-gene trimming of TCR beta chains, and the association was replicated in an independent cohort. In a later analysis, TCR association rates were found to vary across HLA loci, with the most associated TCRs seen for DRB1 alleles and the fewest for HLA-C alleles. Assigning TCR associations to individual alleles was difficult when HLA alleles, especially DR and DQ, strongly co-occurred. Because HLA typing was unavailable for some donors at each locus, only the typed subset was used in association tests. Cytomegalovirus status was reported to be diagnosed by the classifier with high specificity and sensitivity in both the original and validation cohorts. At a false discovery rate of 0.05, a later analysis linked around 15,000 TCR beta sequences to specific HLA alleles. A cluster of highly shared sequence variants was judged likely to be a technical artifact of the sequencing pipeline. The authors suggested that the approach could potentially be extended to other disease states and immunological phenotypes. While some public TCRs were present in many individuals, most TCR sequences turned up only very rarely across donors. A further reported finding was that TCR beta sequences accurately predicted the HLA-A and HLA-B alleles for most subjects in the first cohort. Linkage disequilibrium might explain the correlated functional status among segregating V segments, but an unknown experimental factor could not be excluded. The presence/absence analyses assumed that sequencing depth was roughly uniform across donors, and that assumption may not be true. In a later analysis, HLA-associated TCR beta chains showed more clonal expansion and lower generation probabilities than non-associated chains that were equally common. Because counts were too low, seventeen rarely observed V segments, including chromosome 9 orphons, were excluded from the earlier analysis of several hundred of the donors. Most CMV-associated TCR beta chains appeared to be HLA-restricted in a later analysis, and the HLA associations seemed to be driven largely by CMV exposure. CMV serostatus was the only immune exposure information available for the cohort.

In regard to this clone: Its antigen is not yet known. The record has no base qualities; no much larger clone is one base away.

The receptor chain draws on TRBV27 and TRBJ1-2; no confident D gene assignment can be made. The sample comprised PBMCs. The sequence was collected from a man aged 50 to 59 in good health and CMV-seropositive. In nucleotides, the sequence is TGTGCCAGCAGTCCCAACCACGTCTTAGCTAACTATGGCTACACCTTC. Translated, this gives CASSPNHVLANYGYTF.